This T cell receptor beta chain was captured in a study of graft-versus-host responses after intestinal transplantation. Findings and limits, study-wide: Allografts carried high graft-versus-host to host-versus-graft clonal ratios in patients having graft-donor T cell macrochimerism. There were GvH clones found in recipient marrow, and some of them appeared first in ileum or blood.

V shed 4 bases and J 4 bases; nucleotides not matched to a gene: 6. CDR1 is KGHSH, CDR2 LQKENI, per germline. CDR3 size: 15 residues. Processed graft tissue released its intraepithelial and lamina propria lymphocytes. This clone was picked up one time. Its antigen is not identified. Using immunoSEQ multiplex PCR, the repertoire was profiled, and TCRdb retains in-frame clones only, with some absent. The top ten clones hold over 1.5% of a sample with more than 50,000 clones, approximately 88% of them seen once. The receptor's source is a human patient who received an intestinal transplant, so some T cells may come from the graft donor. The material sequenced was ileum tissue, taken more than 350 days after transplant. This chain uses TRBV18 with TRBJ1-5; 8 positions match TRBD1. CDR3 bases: TGTGCCAGCTCACAATCGGACAGGGAAAATCAGCCCCAGCATTTT. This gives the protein CASSQSDRENQPQHF. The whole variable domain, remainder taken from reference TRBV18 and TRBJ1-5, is NAGVMQNPRHLVRRRGQEARLRCSPMKGHSHVYWYRQLPEEGLKFMVYLQKENIIDESGMPKERFSAEFPKEGPSILRIQQVVRGDSAAYFCASSQSDRENQPQHFGDGTRLSIL.